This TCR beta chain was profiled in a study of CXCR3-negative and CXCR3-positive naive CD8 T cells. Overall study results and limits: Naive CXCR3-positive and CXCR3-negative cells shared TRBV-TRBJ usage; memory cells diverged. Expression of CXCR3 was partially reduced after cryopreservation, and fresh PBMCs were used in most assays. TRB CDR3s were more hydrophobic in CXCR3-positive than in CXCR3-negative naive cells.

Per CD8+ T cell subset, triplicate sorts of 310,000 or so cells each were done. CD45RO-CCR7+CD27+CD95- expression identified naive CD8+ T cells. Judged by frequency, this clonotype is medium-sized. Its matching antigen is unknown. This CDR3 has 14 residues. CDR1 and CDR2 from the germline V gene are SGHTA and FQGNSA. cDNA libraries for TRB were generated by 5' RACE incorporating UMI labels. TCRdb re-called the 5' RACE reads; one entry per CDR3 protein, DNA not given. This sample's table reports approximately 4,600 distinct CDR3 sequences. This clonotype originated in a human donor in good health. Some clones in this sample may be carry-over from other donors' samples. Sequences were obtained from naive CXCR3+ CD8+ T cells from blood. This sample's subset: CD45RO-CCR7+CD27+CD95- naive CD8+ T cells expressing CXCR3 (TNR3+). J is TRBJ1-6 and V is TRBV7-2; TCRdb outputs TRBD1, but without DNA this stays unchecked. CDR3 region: CASSMDTTFSPLHF. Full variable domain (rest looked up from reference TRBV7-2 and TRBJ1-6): GAGVSQSPSNKVTEKGKDVELRCDPISGHTALYWYRQSLGQGLEFLIYFQGNSAPDKSGLPSDRFSAERTGGSVSTLTIQRTQQEDSAVYLCASSMDTTFSPLHFGNGTRLTVT.